The entry below gives a single TCR beta chain sequence along with its context. The V gene's germline CDR1 is WSHSY and CDR2 SAAADI. This CDR3 contains 14 residues. Trimming removed 6 bases at V and 7 bases at J, with 18 bases between. This sample was included in a study of blood T cell repertoires in COVID-19. TCRdb's table, derived via immunoSEQ multiplex PCR, lists solely in-frame clones and lacks some. In the table there are about 120,000 clones, 85% of which are singletons. Material: peripheral blood. The origin of this receptor is a human donor in a cohort sampled during active COVID-19. The J gene is TRBJ1-2, the V gene TRBV10-2; D unresolved. DNA for the CDR3: TGCGCCAGCAGGCCAGAGGCGCCTCGGGGTGGCTACACCTTC. Its protein is CASRPEAPRGGYTF.